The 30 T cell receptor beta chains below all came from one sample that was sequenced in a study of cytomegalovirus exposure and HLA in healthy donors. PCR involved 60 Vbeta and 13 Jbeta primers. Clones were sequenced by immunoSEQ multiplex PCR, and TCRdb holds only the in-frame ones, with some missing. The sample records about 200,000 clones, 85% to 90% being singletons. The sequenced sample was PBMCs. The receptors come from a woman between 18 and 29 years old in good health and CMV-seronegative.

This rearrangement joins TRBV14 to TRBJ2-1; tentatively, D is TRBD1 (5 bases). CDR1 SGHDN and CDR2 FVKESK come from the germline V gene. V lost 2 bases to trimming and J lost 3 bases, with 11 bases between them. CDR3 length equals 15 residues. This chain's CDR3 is CASSQLRQFYNEQFF. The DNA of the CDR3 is TGTGCCAGCAGCCAACTCCGACAGTTCTACAATGAGCAGTTCTTC.

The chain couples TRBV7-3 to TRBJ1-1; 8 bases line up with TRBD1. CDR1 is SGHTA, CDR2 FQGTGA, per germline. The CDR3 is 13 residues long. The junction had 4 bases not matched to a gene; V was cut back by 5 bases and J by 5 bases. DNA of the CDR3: TGTGCCAGCAGCATCGGACAGGGAACTGAAGCTTTCTTT. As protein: CASSIGQGTEAFF.

The CDR3 nucleotides are TGTGCCAGCAGTCCTCAGGGGGCTGGCTATGGCTACACCTTC. Translating it yields CASSPQGAGYGYTF. The rearrangement uses TRBV27 and TRBJ1-2; 8 bases fit TRBD1. The CDR3 runs 14 residues. Germline lookup yields CDR1 MNHEY and CDR2 SMNVEV (reference sequence). The V segment lost 5 bases and the J segment 4 bases; nucleotides outside the gene matches: 6.

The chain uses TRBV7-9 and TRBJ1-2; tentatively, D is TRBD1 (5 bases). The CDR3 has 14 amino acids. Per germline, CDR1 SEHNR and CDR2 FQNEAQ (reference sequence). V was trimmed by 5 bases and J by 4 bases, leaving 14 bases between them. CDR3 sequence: CASSPPGRGYGYTF. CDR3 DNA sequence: TGTGCCAGCAGCCCCCCAGGGCGCGGCTATGGCTACACCTTC.

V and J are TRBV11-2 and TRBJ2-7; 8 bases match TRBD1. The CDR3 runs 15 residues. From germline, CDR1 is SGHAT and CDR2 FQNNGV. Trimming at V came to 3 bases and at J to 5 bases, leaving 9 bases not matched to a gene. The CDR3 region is CASSFRAGGRDEQYF. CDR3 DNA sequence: TGTGCCAGCAGCTTTCGGGCAGGGGGCCGTGACGAGCAGTACTTC.

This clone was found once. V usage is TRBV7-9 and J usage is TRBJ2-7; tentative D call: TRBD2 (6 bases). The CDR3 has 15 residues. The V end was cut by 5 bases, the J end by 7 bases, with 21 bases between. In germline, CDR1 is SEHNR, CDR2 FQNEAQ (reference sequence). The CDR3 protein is CASSPPPGVGGEQYF. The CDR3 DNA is TGTGCCAGCAGCCCCCCGCCGGGAGTTGGGGGGGAGCAGTACTTC.

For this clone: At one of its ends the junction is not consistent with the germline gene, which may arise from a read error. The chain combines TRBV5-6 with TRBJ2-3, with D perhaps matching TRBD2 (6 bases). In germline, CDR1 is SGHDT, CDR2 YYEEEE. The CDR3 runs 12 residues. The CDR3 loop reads CASSLGWGVTDF. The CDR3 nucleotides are TGTGCCAGCAGCTTGGGCTGGGGGGTAACGGATTTT.

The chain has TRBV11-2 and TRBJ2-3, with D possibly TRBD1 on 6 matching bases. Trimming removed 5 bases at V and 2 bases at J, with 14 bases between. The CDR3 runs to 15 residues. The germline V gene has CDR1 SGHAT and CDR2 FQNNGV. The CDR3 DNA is TGTGCCAGCAGCCTCGGGGCAGGGGACACAGATACGCAGTATTTT. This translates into CASSLGAGDTDTQYF. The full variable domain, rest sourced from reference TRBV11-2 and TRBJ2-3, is EAGVAQSPRYKIIEKRQSVAFWCNPISGHATLYWYQQILGQGPKLLIQFQNNGVVDDSQLPKDRFSAERLKGVDSTLKIQPAKLEDSAVYLCASSLGAGDTDTQYFGPGTRLTVL.

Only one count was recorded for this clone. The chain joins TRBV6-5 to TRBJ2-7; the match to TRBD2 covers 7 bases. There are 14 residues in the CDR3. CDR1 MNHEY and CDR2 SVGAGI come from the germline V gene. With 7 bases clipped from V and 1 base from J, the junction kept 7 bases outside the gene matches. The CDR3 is CASTKGRGSYEQYF. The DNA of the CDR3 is TGTGCCAGCACAAAGGGGAGGGGTTCCTACGAGCAGTACTTC.

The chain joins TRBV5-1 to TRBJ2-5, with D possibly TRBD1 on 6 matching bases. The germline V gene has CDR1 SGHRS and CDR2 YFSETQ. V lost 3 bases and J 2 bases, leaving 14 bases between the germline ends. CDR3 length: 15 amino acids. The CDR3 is CASSSPGGLQETQYF. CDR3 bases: TGCGCCAGCAGCTCCCCTGGGGGCCTACAAGAGACCCAGTACTTC.

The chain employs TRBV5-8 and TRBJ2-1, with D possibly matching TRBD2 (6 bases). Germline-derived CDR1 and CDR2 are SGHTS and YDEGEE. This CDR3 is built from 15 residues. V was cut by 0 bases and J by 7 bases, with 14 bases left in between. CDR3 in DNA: TGTGCCAGCAGCTTGGCGAGGGACTTGAAGAATGAGCAGTTCTTC. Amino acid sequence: CASSLARDLKNEQFF.

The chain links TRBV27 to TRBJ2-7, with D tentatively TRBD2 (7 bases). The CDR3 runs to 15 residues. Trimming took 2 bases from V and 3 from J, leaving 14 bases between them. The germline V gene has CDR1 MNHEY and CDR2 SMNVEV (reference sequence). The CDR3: CASSLVGGGHYEQYF. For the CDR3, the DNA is TGTGCCAGCAGTTTAGTGGGCGGGGGACACTACGAGCAGTACTTC.

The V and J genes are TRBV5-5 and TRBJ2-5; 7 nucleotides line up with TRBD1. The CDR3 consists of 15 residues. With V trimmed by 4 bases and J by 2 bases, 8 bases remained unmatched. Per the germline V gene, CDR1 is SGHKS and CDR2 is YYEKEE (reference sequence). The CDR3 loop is CASSPGTVRQETQYF. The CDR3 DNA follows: TGTGCCAGCAGCCCGGGGACAGTGAGACAAGAGACCCAGTACTTC.

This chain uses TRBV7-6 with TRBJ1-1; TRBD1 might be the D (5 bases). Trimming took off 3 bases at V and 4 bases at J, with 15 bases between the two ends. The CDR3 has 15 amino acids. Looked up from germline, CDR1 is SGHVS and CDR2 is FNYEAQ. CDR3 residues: CASSFGSGVGTEAFF. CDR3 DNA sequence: TGTGCCAGCAGCTTCGGGTCGGGGGTCGGCACTGAAGCTTTCTTT.

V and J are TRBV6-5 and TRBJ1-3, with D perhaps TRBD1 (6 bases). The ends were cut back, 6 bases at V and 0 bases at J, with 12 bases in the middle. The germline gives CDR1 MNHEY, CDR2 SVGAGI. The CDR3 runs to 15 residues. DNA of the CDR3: TGTGCCAGCAGCCGTGACAGGAGCTCTGGAAACACCATATATTTT. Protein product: CASSRDRSSGNTIYF.

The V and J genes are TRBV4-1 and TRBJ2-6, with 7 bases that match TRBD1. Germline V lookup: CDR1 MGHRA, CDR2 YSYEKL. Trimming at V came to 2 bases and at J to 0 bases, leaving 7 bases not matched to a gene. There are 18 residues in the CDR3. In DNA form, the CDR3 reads TGCGCCAGCAGCCAACGACAGGGTTATCTCTCTGGGGCCAACGTCCTGACTTTC. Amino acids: CASSQRQGYLSGANVLTF.

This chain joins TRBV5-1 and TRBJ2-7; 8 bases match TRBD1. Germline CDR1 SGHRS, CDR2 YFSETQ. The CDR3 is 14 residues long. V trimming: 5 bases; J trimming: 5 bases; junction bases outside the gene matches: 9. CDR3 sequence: CASRVWTGSHEQYF. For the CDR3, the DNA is TGCGCCAGCAGAGTTTGGACAGGGAGCCACGAGCAGTACTTC.

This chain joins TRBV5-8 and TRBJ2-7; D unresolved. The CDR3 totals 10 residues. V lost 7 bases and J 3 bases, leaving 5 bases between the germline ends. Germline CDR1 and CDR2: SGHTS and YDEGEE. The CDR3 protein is CASSFYEQYF. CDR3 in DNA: TGTGCCAGCTCCTTCTACGAGCAGTACTTC. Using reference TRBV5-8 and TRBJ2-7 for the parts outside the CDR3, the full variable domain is EAGVTQSPTHLIKTRGQQATLRCSPISGHTSVYWYQQALGLGLQFLLWYDEGEERNRGNFPPRFSGRQFPNYSSELNVNALELEDSALYLCASSFYEQYFGPGTRLTVT.

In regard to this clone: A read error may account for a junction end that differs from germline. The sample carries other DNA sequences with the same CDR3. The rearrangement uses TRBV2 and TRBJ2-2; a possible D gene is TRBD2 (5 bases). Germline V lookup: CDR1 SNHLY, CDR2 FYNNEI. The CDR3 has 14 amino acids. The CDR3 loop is CASSETGRTGELFF. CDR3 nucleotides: TGCGCCAGCAGTGAAACGGGAAGGACCGGGGAGCTGTTTTTT. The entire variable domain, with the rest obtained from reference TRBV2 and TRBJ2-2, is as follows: EPEVTQTPSHQVTQMGQEVILRCVPISNHLYFYWYRQILGQKVEFLVSFYNNEISEKSEIFDDQFSVERPDGSNFTLKIRSTKLEDSAMYFCASSETGRTGELFFGEGSRLTVL.

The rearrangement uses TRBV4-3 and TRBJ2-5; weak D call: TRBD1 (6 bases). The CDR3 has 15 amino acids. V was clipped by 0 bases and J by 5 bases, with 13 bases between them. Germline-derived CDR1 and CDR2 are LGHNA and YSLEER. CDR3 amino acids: CASSQDPVGAETQYF. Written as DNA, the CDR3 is TGCGCCAGCAGCCAAGACCCCGTGGGGGCGGAGACCCAGTACTTC.

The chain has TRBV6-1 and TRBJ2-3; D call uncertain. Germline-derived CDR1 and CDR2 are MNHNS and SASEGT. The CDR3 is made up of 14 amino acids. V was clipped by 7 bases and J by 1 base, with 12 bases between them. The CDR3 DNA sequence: TGTGCCAGCACCTTCGACGGAGGCACAGATACGCAGTATTTT. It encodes CASTFDGGTDTQYF.

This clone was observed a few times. CDR3 in DNA: TGTGCCAGCGCCCGGGTGGCAGATACGCAGTATTTT. Encoded protein: CASARVADTQYF. The genes are TRBV27 and TRBJ2-3; D is ambiguous. V dropped 8 bases and J dropped 4 bases, with 10 bases sitting between them. The germline V gene encodes CDR1 MNHEY and CDR2 SMNVEV (reference sequence). The CDR3 is 12 amino acids.

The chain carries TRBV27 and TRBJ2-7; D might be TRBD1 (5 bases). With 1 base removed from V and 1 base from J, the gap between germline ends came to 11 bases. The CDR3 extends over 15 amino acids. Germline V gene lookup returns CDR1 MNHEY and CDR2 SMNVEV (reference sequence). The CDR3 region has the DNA TGTGCCAGCAGTTTATACCCAGGGTATTCCTACGAGCAGTACTTC. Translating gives CASSLYPGYSYEQYF.

DNA for the CDR3: TGTGCCAGCAGTGAAGGGAGGACGGTTGAAAAACTGTTTTTT. Encoded protein: CASSEGRTVEKLFF. The chain links TRBV2 to TRBJ1-4, with D uncertain. Trimming removed 1 base from V and 7 bases from J, with 10 bases in between. CDR3 length equals 14 residues. Germline-derived CDR1 and CDR2 are SNHLY and FYNNEI.

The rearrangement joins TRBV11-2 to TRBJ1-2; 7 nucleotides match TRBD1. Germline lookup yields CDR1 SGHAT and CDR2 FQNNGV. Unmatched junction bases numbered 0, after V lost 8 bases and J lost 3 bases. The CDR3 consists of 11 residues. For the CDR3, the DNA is TGTGCCAGCGGGACAGACTATGGCTACACCTTC. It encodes CASGTDYGYTF.

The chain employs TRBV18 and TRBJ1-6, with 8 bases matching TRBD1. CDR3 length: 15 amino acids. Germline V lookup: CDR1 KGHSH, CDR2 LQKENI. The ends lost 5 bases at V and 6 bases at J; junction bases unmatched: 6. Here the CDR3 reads CASSTGQGGNSPLHF. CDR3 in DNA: TGTGCCAGCTCAACCGGACAGGGAGGTAATTCACCCCTCCACTTT.

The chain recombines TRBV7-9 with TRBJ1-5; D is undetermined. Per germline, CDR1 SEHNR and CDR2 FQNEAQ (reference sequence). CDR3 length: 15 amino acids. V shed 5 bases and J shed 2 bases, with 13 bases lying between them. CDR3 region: CASSPPGLGNQPQHF. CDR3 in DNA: TGTGCCAGCAGCCCGCCCGGGTTAGGCAATCAGCCCCAGCATTTT.

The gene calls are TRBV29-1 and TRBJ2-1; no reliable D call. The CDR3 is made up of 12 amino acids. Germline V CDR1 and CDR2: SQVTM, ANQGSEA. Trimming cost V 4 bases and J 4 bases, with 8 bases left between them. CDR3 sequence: CSVGLAYNEQFF. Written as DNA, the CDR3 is TGCAGCGTTGGGCTCGCTTACAATGAGCAGTTCTTC.

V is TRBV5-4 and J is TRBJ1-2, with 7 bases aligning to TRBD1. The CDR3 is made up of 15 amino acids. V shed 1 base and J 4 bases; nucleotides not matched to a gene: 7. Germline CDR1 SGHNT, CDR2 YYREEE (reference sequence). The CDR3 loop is CASSLPTGAPYGYTF. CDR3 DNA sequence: TGTGCCAGCAGCTTGCCTACAGGGGCCCCCTATGGCTACACCTTC.

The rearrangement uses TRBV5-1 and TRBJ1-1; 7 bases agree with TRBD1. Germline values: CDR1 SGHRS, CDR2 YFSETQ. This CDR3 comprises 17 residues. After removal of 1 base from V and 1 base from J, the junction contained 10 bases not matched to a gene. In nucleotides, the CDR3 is TGCGCCAGCAGCTTGATATACAGGGGTCGAGGGAACACTGAAGCTTTCTTT. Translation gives CASSLIYRGRGNTEAFF.